Presented here are 17 T cell receptor beta chains from one specimen sequenced in a study of T cells in Graves' hyperthyroidism and ophthalmopathy. There were TCR beta CDR3 regions amplified from RNA transcripts. Initially, a first-round RT-PCR of the TCR CDR3 employed the HTBI primer set. MiXCR, applied by TCRdb to the multiplex PCR reads, yields one record per CDR3 protein. The sample lists under 550,000 distinct CDR3 sequences, less than 20% occurring once. Source material: blood. The receptors come from a middle-aged man with Graves' ophthalmopathy.

This clonotype was seen ten or more times. This chain uses TRBV5-1 with TRBJ2-5; possibly TRBD1 for D (5 bases). This CDR3 is 14 amino acids long. CDR1 and CDR2 (germline): SGHRS, YFSETQ. With 7 bases removed from V and 5 bases from J, the gap between germline ends came to 18 bases. This CDR3 reads CASADQGRAETQYF. The CDR3, as DNA: TGCGCCAGCGCCGACCAGGGCAGGGCGGAGACCCAGTACTTC.

Comments on this clonotype: With a much larger clone just one base away, this may be a read error. This chain connects TRBV7-9 to TRBJ2-1; 10 bases align to TRBD2. J lost 6 bases, V lost 5 bases, and 10 bases had no gene match. The CDR3 is made up of 16 amino acids. In germline, CDR1 is SEHNR, CDR2 FQNEAQ (reference sequence). Here the CDR3 DNA reads TGTGCCAGCAGCATGACCCGGACTAGCGGAAGCAATGAGCAGTTCTTC. Amino acid sequence: CASSMTRTSGSNEQFF.

This clonotype has only a few counts. The rearrangement links TRBV5-5 to TRBJ1-5, with no clear D. V was clipped by 1 base and J by 3 bases, with 8 bases between them. CDR1 SGHKS and CDR2 YYEKEE come from the germline V gene (reference sequence). CDR3 length equals 14 residues. The CDR3 loop is CASSLFGINQPQHF. As DNA, the CDR3 is TGTGCCAGCAGCTTGTTCGGAATCAATCAGCCCCAGCATTTT.

This chain uses TRBV20-1 with TRBJ2-1; D tentatively reads TRBD1 or TRBD2 (6 bases each). Trimming took 2 bases from V and 9 from J, leaving 11 bases between them. The length of the CDR3 is 12 residues. CDR1 DFQATT and CDR2 SNEGSKA come from the germline V gene (reference sequence). The CDR3 spells CSARRGGSEQFF. The CDR3 region has the DNA TGCAGTGCTAGAAGAGGGGGGAGTGAGCAGTTCTTC.

The chain employs TRBV19 and TRBJ2-2; a possible D gene is TRBD1 (5 bases). The germline V gene has CDR1 LNHDA and CDR2 SQIVND (reference sequence). The length of the CDR3 is 14 residues. V was trimmed by 3 bases and J by 3 bases, leaving 8 bases between them. The CDR3 region is CASSIRQYTGELFF. The CDR3 bases are TGTGCCAGTAGTATCCGACAGTACACCGGGGAGCTGTTTTTT. The variable domain in full, with the rest retrieved from reference TRBV19 and TRBJ2-2, is DGGITQSPKYLFRKEGQNVTLSCEQNLNHDAMYWYRQDPGQGLRLIYYSQIVNDFQKGDIAEGYSVSREKKESFPLTVTSAQKNPTAFYLCASSIRQYTGELFFGEGSRLTVL.

This clonotype has only a few counts. The V call is TRBV18, the J call TRBJ1-5, with D perhaps TRBD1 (5 bases). Trimming shortened V by 3 bases and J by 0 bases, and 9 bases separated the two germline ends. The germline CDR1 and CDR2 sequences are KGHSH and LQKENI. The CDR3 has 15 amino acids. CDR3 loop: CASSPGGFSNQPQHF. CDR3 nucleotide sequence: TGTGCCAGCTCACCGGGGGGATTTAGCAATCAGCCCCAGCATTTT.

The rearrangement uses TRBV12-3 or TRBV12-4 and TRBJ1-1; 8 bases align to TRBD1. This CDR3 contains 15 residues. Germline trimming cut 5 bases from V and 4 bases from J; bases unmatched to any gene: 9. CDR3 bases: TGTGCCAGCAGTACCCAGGGGGCGGAAGGCACTGAAGCTTTCTTT. Protein: CASSTQGAEGTEAFF.

The chain has TRBV5-1 and TRBJ2-2; a weak D match, TRBD1 (5 bases). V lost 2 bases and J 0 bases, leaving 8 bases between the germline ends. The CDR3 spans 15 residues. Germline V gives CDR1 SGHRS, CDR2 YFSETQ. The CDR3 region has the DNA TGCGCCAGCAGCTTCGAAGGGGCGAACACCGGGGAGCTGTTTTTT. Translated, it gives CASSFEGANTGELFF.

This clonotype was counted a few times. This rearrangement joins TRBV3-1 to TRBJ2-1; tentatively, D is TRBD2 (6 bases). Germline assignment: CDR1 LGHDT and CDR2 YNNKEL (reference sequence). The CDR3 runs to 17 residues. Trimming took 0 bases from V and 0 from J, leaving 12 bases between them. CDR3 amino acids: CASSQDLAPSSYNEQFF. The CDR3 bases are TGTGCCAGCAGCCAAGACCTAGCGCCGAGCTCCTACAATGAGCAGTTCTTC.

This clonotype was observed many times. Relative to the germline gene, one junction end is altered; a read error may explain this. CDR3 residues: CASSPIGLAGVEDAQYF. The DNA for the CDR3 is TGTGCCAGCTCACCTATCGGACTAGCGGGGGTGGAAGATGCGCAGTATTTT. The V call is TRBV18, the J call TRBJ2-3; 13 nucleotides line up with TRBD2. This CDR3 comprises 17 residues. Germline assignment: CDR1 KGHSH and CDR2 LQKENI. The whole variable domain, filled in from reference TRBV18 and TRBJ2-3, reads NAGVMQNPRHLVRRRGQEARLRCSPMKGHSHVYWYRQLPEEGLKFMVYLQKENIIDESGMPKERFSAEFPKEGPSILRIQQVVRGDSAAYFCASSPIGLAGVEDAQYFGPGTRLTVL.

This clonotype was counted between two and nine times. The rearrangement uses TRBV3-1 and TRBJ2-7; D may be TRBD1 (5 bases). The V and J ends lost 4 bases and 5 bases respectively, with 24 bases between them. The length of the CDR3 is 17 residues. Per germline, CDR1 LGHDT and CDR2 YNNKEL (reference sequence). DNA of the CDR3: TGTGCCAGCAGCCTCCGCCCCCTCCCGACAGCTACCCACGAGCAGTACTTC. It specifies CASSLRPLPTATHEQYF.

The chain recombines TRBV29-1 with TRBJ2-2; D unresolved. The CDR3 is made up of 12 amino acids. Germline CDR1 SQVTM, CDR2 ANQGSEA. V was shortened by 4 bases and J by 5 bases, with 8 bases between the two germline ends. The CDR3 region has the DNA TGCAGCGTTGTAGAGACGACCGGGGAGCTGTTTTTT. This encodes CSVVETTGELFF.

This clonotype was seen a handful of times. This chain connects TRBV28 to TRBJ2-2; 10 bases are shared with TRBD1. The junction had 8 bases not matched to a gene; V was cut back by 7 bases and J by 0 bases. The CDR3 covers 17 residues. The V gene's germline CDR1 is MDHEN and CDR2 SYDVKM. CDR3 nucleotides: TGTGCCAGCACCTCCGGGACAGGGGTTACGAACACCGGGGAGCTGTTTTTT. It yields the protein CASTSGTGVTNTGELFF.

The sample holds a few counts of this clonotype. The V gene is TRBV12-3 or TRBV12-4, the J gene TRBJ2-7, with D hard to call. The CDR3 contains 14 residues. The V gene lost 4 bases and the J gene lost 2 bases, with 12 bases spanning the gap. DNA for the CDR3: TGTGCCAGCAGTTCCACGACTCGGACCTACGAGCAGTACTTC. The encoded protein is CASSSTTRTYEQYF.

The table lists this clonotype with a few counts. This sequence joins TRBV13 and TRBJ2-1; unclear D gene. V lost 3 bases, J lost 0 bases, and 9 bases lay in between. This CDR3 is built from 15 residues. Per the germline V gene, CDR1 is PRHDT and CDR2 is FYEKMQ (reference sequence). The CDR3 loop is CASSLELRSYNEQFF. The CDR3 DNA is TGTGCCAGCAGCTTGGAACTTCGCTCCTACAATGAGCAGTTCTTC.

In this sample, this clonotype turned up a few times. The rearrangement links TRBV19 to TRBJ1-4; a possible D gene is TRBD1 (5 bases). CDR1 is LNHDA, CDR2 SQIVND, per germline (reference sequence). The length of the CDR3 is 16 residues. V was clipped by 3 bases and J by 4 bases, with 15 bases between them. The CDR3 spells CASSIGTRRSNEKLFF. In DNA form, the CDR3 reads TGTGCCAGTAGTATCGGGACGAGGAGGAGTAATGAAAAACTGTTTTTT.

This chain connects TRBV20-1 to TRBJ2-7; D gene unclear. V shed 1 base and J shed 7 bases, with 17 bases lying between them. CDR1 is DFQATT and CDR2 is SNEGSKA in the germline V gene (reference sequence). The CDR3 runs 14 residues. The CDR3 DNA reads as TGCAGTGCTAGAGTGCTTCGACCCGCCGGGGAGCAGTACTTC. It translates to CSARVLRPAGEQYF.